What follows is one T cell receptor (beta chain) and its context. Authors' methods: From reference gene primer amplification, estimates of nucleated cell counts were derived. TCRdb's copy holds only in-frame clones and misses some; the assay was immunoSEQ multiplex PCR. D and trimming were read from the DNA, whereas the V and J calls and clone size are those reported in that table. The repertoire includes roughly 150,000 clones, 85% to 90% of them detected once, and 2.5% sits in the top ten. The sample belongs to a study of blood T cell repertoires in COVID-19. The overall study: Material from acute and convalescent COVID-19 was sourced from the United States, Italy and Spain. Sources were T cells, B-cell-depleted T cells, or PBMCs; the material itself was cDNA or gDNA.

Germline V gene sequence: CDR1 MDHEN, CDR2 SYDVKM. The CDR3 loop spans 14 amino acids. The ends lost 8 bases at V and 5 bases at J; junction bases unmatched: 10. During active infection, Seattle patients enrolled and were then monitored through disease. The sequence was collected from a woman of 80 years or more with COVID-19, enrolled during active disease. The sample was peripheral blood. V and J are TRBV28 and TRBJ1-1; TRBD1 agrees at 8 bases. In DNA, the CDR3 is TGTGCCAGCGGTTCCCAGGGGGCACGTACTGAAGCTTTCTTT. As protein: CASGSQGARTEAFF.